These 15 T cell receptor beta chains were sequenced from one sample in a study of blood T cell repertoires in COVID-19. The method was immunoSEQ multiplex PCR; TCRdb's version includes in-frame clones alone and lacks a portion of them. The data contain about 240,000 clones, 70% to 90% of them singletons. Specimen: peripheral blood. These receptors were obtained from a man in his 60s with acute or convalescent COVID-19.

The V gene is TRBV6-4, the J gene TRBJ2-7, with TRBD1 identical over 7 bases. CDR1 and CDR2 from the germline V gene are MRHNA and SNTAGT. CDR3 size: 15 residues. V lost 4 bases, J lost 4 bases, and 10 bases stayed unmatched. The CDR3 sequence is CASSVSPGQLYEQYF. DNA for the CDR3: TGTGCCAGCAGTGTCTCTCCGGGACAGCTGTACGAGCAGTACTTC.

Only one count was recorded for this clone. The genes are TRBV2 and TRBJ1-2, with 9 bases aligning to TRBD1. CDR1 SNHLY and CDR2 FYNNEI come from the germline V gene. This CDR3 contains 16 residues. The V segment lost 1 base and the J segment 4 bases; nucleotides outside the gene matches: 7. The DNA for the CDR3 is TGTGCCAGCAGTGAAGGGTGGACAGGGGCAGGCTATGGCTACACCTTC. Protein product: CASSEGWTGAGYGYTF.

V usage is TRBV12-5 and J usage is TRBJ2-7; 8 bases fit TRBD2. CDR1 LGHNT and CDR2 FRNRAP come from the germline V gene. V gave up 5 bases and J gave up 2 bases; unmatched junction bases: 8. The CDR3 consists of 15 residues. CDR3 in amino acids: CASGPWGSGTYEQYF. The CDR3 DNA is TGTGCTAGTGGTCCCTGGGGTAGCGGGACCTACGAGCAGTACTTC.

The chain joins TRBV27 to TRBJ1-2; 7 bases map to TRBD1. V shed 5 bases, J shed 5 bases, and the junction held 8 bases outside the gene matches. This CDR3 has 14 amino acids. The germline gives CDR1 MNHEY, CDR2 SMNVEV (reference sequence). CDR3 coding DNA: TGTGCCAGCAGTCCCTACAGGGGACAGTATGGCTACACCTTC. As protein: CASSPYRGQYGYTF.

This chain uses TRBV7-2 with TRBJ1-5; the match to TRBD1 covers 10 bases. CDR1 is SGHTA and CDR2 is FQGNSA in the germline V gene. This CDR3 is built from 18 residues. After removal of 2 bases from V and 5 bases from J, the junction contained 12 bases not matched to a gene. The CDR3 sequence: CASSLTSAGTGAYQPQHF. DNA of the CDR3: TGTGCCAGCAGCTTAACCAGCGCCGGGACAGGGGCCTATCAGCCCCAGCATTTT.

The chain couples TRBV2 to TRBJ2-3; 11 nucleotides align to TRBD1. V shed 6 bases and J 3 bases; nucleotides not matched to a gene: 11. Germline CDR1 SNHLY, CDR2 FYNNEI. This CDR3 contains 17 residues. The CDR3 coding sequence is TGTGCCAGCAGGGGGACAGGGGGTTTAGCGGGTACAGATACGCAGTATTTT. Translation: CASRGTGGLAGTDTQYF.

The chain's CDR3 is CASSFSRDRGNTEAFF. The CDR3 nucleotides read TGTGCCAGCAGTTTTAGTAGGGATCGGGGGAACACTGAAGCTTTCTTT. The rearrangement links TRBV6-5 to TRBJ1-1, with D unresolved. Germline V CDR1 and CDR2: MNHEY, SVGAGI. V shed 4 bases and J shed 1 base, with 16 bases lying between them. The CDR3 consists of 16 residues.

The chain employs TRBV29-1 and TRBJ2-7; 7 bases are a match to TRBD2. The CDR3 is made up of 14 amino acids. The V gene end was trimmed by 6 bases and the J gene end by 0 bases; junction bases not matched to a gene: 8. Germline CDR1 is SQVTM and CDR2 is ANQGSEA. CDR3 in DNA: TGCAGCGTCTCCCTTGGCGGGAGCTCCTACGAGCAGTACTTC. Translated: CSVSLGGSSYEQYF.

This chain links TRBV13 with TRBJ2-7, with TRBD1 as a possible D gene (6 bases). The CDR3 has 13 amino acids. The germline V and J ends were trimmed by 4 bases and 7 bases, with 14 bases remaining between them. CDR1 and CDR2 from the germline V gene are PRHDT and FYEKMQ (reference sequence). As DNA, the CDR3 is TGTGCCAGCAGCTCGACAGGAAAAGGAGAGCAGTACTTC. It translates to CASSSTGKGEQYF.

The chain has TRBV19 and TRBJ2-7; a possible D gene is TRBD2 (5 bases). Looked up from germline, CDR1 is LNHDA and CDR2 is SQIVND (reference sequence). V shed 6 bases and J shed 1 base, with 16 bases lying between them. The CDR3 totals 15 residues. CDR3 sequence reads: CASRGNGAASYEQYF. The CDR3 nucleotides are TGTGCCAGTAGGGGGAATGGAGCGGCGTCCTACGAGCAGTACTTC. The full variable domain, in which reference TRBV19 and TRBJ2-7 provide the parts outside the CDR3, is DGGITQSPKYLFRKEGQNVTLSCEQNLNHDAMYWYRQDPGQGLRLIYYSQIVNDFQKGDIAEGYSVSREKKESFPLTVTSAQKNPTAFYLCASRGNGAASYEQYFGPGTRLTVT.

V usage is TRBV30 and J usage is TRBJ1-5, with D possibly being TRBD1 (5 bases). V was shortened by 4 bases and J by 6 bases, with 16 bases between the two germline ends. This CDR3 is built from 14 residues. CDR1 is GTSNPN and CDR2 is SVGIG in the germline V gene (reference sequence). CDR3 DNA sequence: TGTGCCTGGACCGCCGGAGGGGAGAGTCAGCCCCAGCATTTT. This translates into CAWTAGGESQPQHF.

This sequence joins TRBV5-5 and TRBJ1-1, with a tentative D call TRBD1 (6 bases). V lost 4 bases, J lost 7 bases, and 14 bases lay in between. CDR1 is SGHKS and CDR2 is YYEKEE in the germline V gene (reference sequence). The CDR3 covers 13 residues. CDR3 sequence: CASSPYRVFEAFF. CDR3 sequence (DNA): TGTGCCAGCAGCCCTTACAGGGTTTTTGAAGCTTTCTTT.

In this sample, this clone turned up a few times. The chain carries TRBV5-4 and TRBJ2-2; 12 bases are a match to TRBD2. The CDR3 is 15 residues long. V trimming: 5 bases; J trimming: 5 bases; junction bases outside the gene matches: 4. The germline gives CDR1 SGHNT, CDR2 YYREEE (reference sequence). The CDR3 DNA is TGTGCCAGCAGTTTTGGGACTAGCGGGACCGGGGAGCTGTTTTTT. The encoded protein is CASSFGTSGTGELFF.

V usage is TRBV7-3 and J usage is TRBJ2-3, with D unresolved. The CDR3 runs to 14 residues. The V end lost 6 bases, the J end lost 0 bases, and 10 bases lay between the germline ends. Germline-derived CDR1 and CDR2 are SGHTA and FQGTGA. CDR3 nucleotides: TGTGCCAGCAGTCCGAGCGCCAGCACAGATACGCAGTATTTT. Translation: CASSPSASTDTQYF.

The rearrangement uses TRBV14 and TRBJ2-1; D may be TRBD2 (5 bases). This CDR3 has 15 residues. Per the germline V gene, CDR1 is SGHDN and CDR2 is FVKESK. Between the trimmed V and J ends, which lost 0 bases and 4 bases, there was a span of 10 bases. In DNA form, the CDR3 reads TGTGCCAGCAGCCAAGATGTGGGAGAATACAATGAGCAGTTCTTC. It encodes CASSQDVGEYNEQFF.